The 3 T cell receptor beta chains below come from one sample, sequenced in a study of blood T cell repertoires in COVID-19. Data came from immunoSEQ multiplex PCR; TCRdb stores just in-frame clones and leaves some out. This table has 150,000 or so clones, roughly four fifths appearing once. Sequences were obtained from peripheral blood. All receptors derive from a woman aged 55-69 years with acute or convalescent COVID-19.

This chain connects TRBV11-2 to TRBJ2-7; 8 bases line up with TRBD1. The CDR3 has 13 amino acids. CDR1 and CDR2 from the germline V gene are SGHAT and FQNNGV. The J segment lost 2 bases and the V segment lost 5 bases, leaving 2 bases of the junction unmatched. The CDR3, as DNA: TGTGCCAGCAGCAGGACAGGGCCCTACGAGCAGTACTTC. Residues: CASSRTGPYEQYF. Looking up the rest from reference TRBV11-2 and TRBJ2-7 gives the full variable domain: EAGVAQSPRYKIIEKRQSVAFWCNPISGHATLYWYQQILGQGPKLLIQFQNNGVVDDSQLPKDRFSAERLKGVDSTLKIQPAKLEDSAVYLCASSRTGPYEQYFGPGTRLTVT.

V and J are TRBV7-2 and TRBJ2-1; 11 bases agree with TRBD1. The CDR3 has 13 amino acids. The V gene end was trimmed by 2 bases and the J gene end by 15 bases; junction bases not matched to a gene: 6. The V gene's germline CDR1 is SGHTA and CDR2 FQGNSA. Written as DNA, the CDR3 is TGTGCCAGCAGCTTACAGGACAGGGGGCGGGCGTTCTTC. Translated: CASSLQDRGRAFF.

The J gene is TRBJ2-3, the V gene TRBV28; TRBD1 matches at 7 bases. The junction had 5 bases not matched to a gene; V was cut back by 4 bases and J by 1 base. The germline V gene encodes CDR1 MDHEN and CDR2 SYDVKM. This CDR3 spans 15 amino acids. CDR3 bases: TGTGCCAGCAGTTCAGGGGACAGACGCACAGATACGCAGTATTTT. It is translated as CASSSGDRRTDTQYF. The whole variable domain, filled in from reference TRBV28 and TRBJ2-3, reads DVKVTQSSRYLVKRTGEKVFLECVQDMDHENMFWYRQDPGLGLRLIYFSYDVKMKEKGDIPEGYSVSREKKERFSLILESASTNQTSMYLCASSSGDRRTDTQYFGPGTRLTVL.